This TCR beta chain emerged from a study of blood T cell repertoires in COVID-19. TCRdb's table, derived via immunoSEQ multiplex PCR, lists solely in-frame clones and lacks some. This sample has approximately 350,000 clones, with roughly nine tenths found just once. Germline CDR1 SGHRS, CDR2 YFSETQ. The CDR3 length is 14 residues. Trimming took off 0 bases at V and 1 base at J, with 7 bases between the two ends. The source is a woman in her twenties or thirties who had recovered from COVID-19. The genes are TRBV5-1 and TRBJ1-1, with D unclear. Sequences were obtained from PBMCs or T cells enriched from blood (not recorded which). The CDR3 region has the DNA TGCGCCAGCAGCTTGGGTTCGTCGAACACTGAAGCTTTCTTT. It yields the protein CASSLGSSNTEAFF.